The sequence of this TCR beta chain was determined in a study of blood T cell repertoires in COVID-19. About the research overall: The United States, Italy and Spain provided the acute and convalescent COVID-19 samples. From T cells, B-cell-depleted T cells, or PBMCs came the material, which was cDNA or gDNA.

The CDR3 sequence is 12 residues long. V lost 8 bases, J lost 4 bases, and 9 bases lay in between. The V gene's germline CDR1 is LGHDT and CDR2 YNNKEL (reference sequence). TCRdb's table, derived via immunoSEQ multiplex PCR, lists solely in-frame clones and lacks some. In the table there are 110,000 to 150,000 clones, 75% to 90% of which are singletons. Participants had their cohort set by participant-reported clinical history. Cohort 3 recovery required two negative PCRs, clearance, or symptom resolution. The clonotype originates from a man between 60 and 75 years old who had recovered from COVID-19. Sequencing input: PBMCs or T cells enriched from blood (not recorded which). The rearrangement uses TRBV3-1 (or the pseudogene TRBV3-2) and TRBJ1-5; D not certain. Here the CDR3 DNA reads TGTGCCAGCTCCCGGGGAAATCAGCCCCAGCATTTT. It translates to CASSRGNQPQHF.